The rows below give T cell receptor beta chains drawn from one sample of a study of OX40 agonist ivuxolimab in advanced cancers. Assay: immunoSEQ multiplex PCR; the TCRdb copy retains only in-frame clones and omits some. Of more than 50,000 clones in the sample, roughly 80% were seen once. Sequenced here: CD4+ or CD8+ T cells sorted from blood, sampled in a trial of the OX40 agonist ivuxolimab. These receptors were obtained from an adult with an advanced solid tumor such as melanoma, head and neck, liver or kidney cancer. CDR3s include the opening cysteine and the closing phenylalanine or tryptophan. D genes are given only for firm matches. Rows may omit the clone size; those that give it use once, few, many or a size class.

TRBJ2-2 TRBV7-3 - - CASRGTVNTGELFF TGTGCCAGCCGCGGGACAGTGAACACCGGGGAGCTGTTTTTT
TRBJ2-3 TRBV5-1 - - CASSLDAVSGTDTQYF TGCGCCAGCAGCTTGGACGCGGTCTCGGGAACAGATACGCAGTATTTT
TRBJ2-7 TRBV5-6 TRBD2 - CASSLARLGLAAFSYEQYF TGTGCCAGCAGCTTGGCGAGACTCGGTCTAGCGGCTTTTTCCTACGAGCAGTACTTC
TRBJ2-1 TRBV12-5 TRBD1 - CASGQTPGQVFF TGTGCTAGTGGCCAAACACCGGGACAGGTCTTCTTC
TRBJ2-5 TRBV7-9 TRBD2 - CASSLNNGGGETQYF TGTGCCAGCAGCTTAAATAATGGGGGAGGGGAGACCCAGTACTTC
TRBJ1-1 TRBV6-1 - once CASSESYGAGAKSAEAFF TGTGCCAGCAGCGAATCGTACGGGGCAGGGGCTAAATCGGCTGAAGCTTTCTTT
TRBJ2-5 TRBV5-1 - - CASKMGYSSGETQYF TGCGCCAGCAAAATGGGGTATTCTTCAGGGGAGACCCAGTACTTC
TRBJ1-5 TRBV15 - - CATSRDWSNQPQHF TGTGCCACCAGCAGAGATTGGAGCAATCAGCCCCAGCATTTT
TRBJ2-7 TRBV19 TRBD2 - CASKPGRGAYEQYF TGTGCCAGTAAACCGGGACGGGGGGCCTACGAGCAGTACTTC
TRBJ1-1 TRBV14 TRBD1 - CASSLRQGWTREAFF TGTGCCAGCAGCCTCCGACAGGGGTGGACCCGGGAAGCTTTCTTT
TRBJ1-1 TRBV29-1 - - CSVVPLDTHTEAFF TGCAGCGTTGTACCCCTCGACACTCACACTGAAGCTTTCTTT
TRBJ2-1 TRBV6-5 - - CASSYGIGSYNEQFF TGTGCCAGCAGTTACGGGATAGGGTCCTACAATGAGCAGTTCTTC
TRBJ1-1 TRBV7-9 - - CASRSVERTEAFF TGTGCCAGCAGGTCGGTCGAGAGGACTGAAGCTTTCTTT
TRBJ2-1 TRBV4-2 TRBD2 - CASSHPVRRERGNEQFF TGTGCCAGCAGCCATCCGGTACGGCGGGAGAGGGGCAATGAGCAGTTCTTC
TRBJ1-4 TRBV7-8 - once CATSGGILVTNEKLFF TGTGCCACCTCCGGGGGAATTTTGGTGACTAATGAAAAACTGTTTTTT
TRBJ1-5 TRBV7-2 TRBD1 - CATTITGGSNQPQHF TGTGCCACCACCATAACAGGGGGCAGCAATCAGCCCCAGCATTTT
TRBJ1-4 TRBV6-5 - - CASRPSYTGGEKLFF TGTGCCAGCAGGCCTTCGTATACTGGAGGTGAAAAACTGTTTTTT
TRBJ1-2 TRBV2 - - CASSEAAGSGYTF TGTGCCAGCAGTGAAGCGGCAGGAAGCGGCTACACCTTC
TRBJ2-1 TRBV29-1 TRBD1 - CSVVRDRGSDEQFF TGCAGCGTTGTGCGGGACAGGGGGTCGGATGAGCAGTTCTTC
TRBJ2-7 TRBV11-3 - - CASSFGERKEQYF TGTGCCAGCAGCTTTGGCGAGAGAAAAGAGCAGTACTTC
TRBJ2-3 TRBV19 - - CASSIRPSTDTQYF TGTGCCAGTAGTATCAGACCTAGCACAGATACGCAGTATTTT
TRBJ2-1 TRBV19 - - CASSPPRTAAYNEQFF TGTGCCAGTAGTCCCCCCAGGACGGCCGCCTACAATGAGCAGTTCTTC
TRBJ2-5 TRBV20-1 - once CSASGKKTQYF TGCAGTGCTAGCGGGAAGAAGACCCAGTACTTC
TRBJ1-2 TRBV28 TRBD1 - CASSFIQGARRYGYTF TGTGCCAGCAGTTTCATCCAGGGGGCGCGTCGTTATGGCTACACCTTC
TRBJ2-5 TRBV5-1 TRBD1 - CASSHGTVQETQYF TGCGCCAGCAGCCACGGGACAGTCCAAGAGACCCAGTACTTC
TRBJ1-1 TRBV6-5 - - CASKLGVEDTEAFF TGTGCCAGCAAGTTGGGGGTAGAGGACACTGAAGCTTTCTTT
TRBJ1-5 TRBV13 TRBD1 - CASSLGTGGNSNQPQHF TGTGCCAGCAGCCTTGGGACAGGGGGTAATAGCAATCAGCCCCAGCATTTT
TRBJ1-2 TRBV28 TRBD1 - CASSLGAGQTYGYTF TGTGCCAGCAGTTTAGGGGCGGGACAGACCTATGGCTACACCTTC
TRBJ2-7 TRBV7-3 - - CASSLKGGLTYEQYF TGTGCCAGCAGCTTAAAGGGGGGACTGACCTACGAGCAGTACTTC
TRBJ1-6 TRBV27 - - CASSRGSYNSPLHF TGTGCCAGCAGTCGGGGCAGCTATAATTCACCCCTCCACTTT
TRBJ2-2 TRBV9 TRBD1 - CASSALGRDRNTGELFF TGTGCCAGCAGTGCACTCGGAAGGGACAGAAACACCGGGGAGCTGTTTTTT
TRBJ2-7 TRBV5-6 TRBD2 - CASSFLADYEQYF TGTGCCAGCAGCTTTCTAGCGGACTACGAGCAGTACTTC
TRBJ2-2 TRBV7-2 TRBD2 - CASRPVGSGSAGELFF TGTGCCAGCAGACCCGTAGGTAGCGGGAGCGCCGGGGAGCTGTTTTTT
TRBJ1-1 TRBV6-1 - - CASNALPGGGTEAFF TGTGCCAGCAACGCCCTTCCGGGGGGAGGCACTGAAGCTTTCTTT
TRBJ2-3 TRBV27 TRBD2 few CASSLGGRPYTQYF TGTGCCAGCAGTTTGGGGGGGAGACCTTATACGCAGTATTTT